This T cell receptor (beta chain) was recorded in a study of cytomegalovirus exposure and HLA in healthy donors. Study information: An earlier analysis found fewer than 120 million unique TCR beta sequences from 150 million to 200 million T cells. Tens of millions of unique TCRs, all from HLA-typed donors, were included in an early release of the data. Study-level findings and limits: Highest at DRB1 and lowest at HLA-C, TCR association rates differed among HLA loci in a later analysis.

The PCR ran on 60 Vbeta and 13 Jbeta primers. Assay used: immunoSEQ multiplex PCR; TCRdb lists only in-frame clones, some missing. Of around 200,000 clones in the sample, about four fifths were seen once. On this clone: No antigen is known for it.

J gave up 4 bases and V 5 bases, and 10 bases lay outside the gene matches. The CDR3 is 16 amino acids. The germline V gene has CDR1 KGHSH and CDR2 LQKENI. This receptor was identified in a man aged 50 to 60 in good health and CMV-seronegative. The rearrangement links TRBV18 to TRBJ1-4, with 7 bases lining up with TRBD1. Sequencing was carried out using PBMCs. The CDR3 bases are TGTGCCAGCTCATCCAGACAGGGAGGTGATAATGAAAAACTGTTTTTT. Translated, it gives CASSSRQGGDNEKLFF.